Below are 10 T cell receptor beta chains sequenced from a single sample in a study of T-cell memory formation after mild COVID-19. TCRdb independently ran MiXCR on the 5' RACE reads; one entry per CDR3 protein. The sample contains about 620,000 distinct CDR3 sequences, more than 15% of which appear only once. Material: PBMCs or a T cell subset sorted from them (not recorded which). Receptor source: an adult woman who had mild COVID-19 (a few samples of this study predate the infection). Cell type and time point are not known.

This clonotype turned up a few times. The chain links TRBV5-1 to TRBJ2-7; no firm D call. V was pared by 2 bases and J by 0 bases, with 9 bases between. Germline V CDR1 and CDR2: SGHRS, YFSETQ. This CDR3 is 14 amino acids long. The CDR3 is CASSFVRSSYEQYF. In DNA form, the CDR3 reads TGCGCCAGCAGCTTTGTCAGGAGCTCCTACGAGCAGTACTTC.

The chain couples TRBV20-1 to TRBJ2-3, with 11 bases aligning to TRBD2. Trimming at V came to 5 bases and at J to 3 bases, leaving 13 bases not matched to a gene. The CDR3 length is 17 residues. Germline lookup yields CDR1 DFQATT and CDR2 SNEGSKA (reference sequence). The CDR3 nucleotides read TGCAGTGCTTGGGGTAGCGGGGGGGCTGTATGGACAGATACGCAGTATTTT. This sequence encodes CSAWGSGGAVWTDTQYF.

CDR3 nucleotides: TGTGCCAGCGGATTAGGGGGGGGTGGTAATCAGCCCCAGCATTTT. Protein: CASGLGGGGNQPQHF. The chain recombines TRBV2 with TRBJ1-5; maybe TRBD1 (6 bases). Between the trimmed V and J ends, which lost 8 bases and 4 bases, there was a span of 18 bases. Germline V lookup: CDR1 SNHLY, CDR2 FYNNEI. The CDR3 has 15 amino acids.

For the CDR3, the DNA is TGTGCCAGTAGTCCGCATCAGGCTAGCGGGAGCCGTGAGCAGTTCTTC. This sequence encodes CASSPHQASGSREQFF. The rearrangement joins TRBV19 to TRBJ2-1; TRBD2 matches at 10 bases. Germline CDR1 and CDR2: LNHDA and SQIVND (reference sequence). Germline trimming cut 5 bases from V and 9 bases from J; bases unmatched to any gene: 13. The CDR3 runs 16 residues.

This chain links TRBV5-1 with TRBJ2-7; 10 bases fit TRBD1. The CDR3 runs to 14 residues. Germline V gene lookup returns CDR1 SGHRS and CDR2 YFSETQ. The V segment lost 3 bases and the J segment 10 bases; nucleotides outside the gene matches: 10. The CDR3 DNA reads TGCGCCAGCAGCTCCGGACAGGGGGGCCAGGTCCAGTACTTC. Translation: CASSSGQGGQVQYF.

This clonotype was recorded a few times. The J gene is TRBJ1-1, the V gene TRBV5-1; a weak D match, TRBD1 (6 bases). V was shortened by 1 base and J by 6 bases, with 13 bases between the two germline ends. The CDR3 runs to 14 residues. Germline lookup yields CDR1 SGHRS and CDR2 YFSETQ. The CDR3 coding sequence is TGCGCCAGCAGCTTGACGGGTAGGGGGTCTGAAGCTTTCTTT. Its protein is CASSLTGRGSEAFF.

This chain links TRBV4-1 with TRBJ2-1, with D unresolved. The CDR3 totals 15 residues. Germline V lookup: CDR1 MGHRA, CDR2 YSYEKL. V lost 0 bases and J lost 7, with 13 bases in between. The CDR3 loop reads CASSQEMRDGNEQFF. The CDR3 bases are TGCGCCAGCAGCCAAGAGATGAGAGACGGGAATGAGCAGTTCTTC.

This clonotype was seen only a few times. The V call is TRBV4-2, the J call TRBJ2-1; 8 bases align to TRBD2. V lost 3 bases and J lost 9; bases outside the gene matches: 13. This CDR3 comprises 16 residues. Germline V gene lookup returns CDR1 LGHNA and CDR2 YNFKEQ. DNA for the CDR3: TGTGCCAGCAGCCAGTGGGGCGGGGGGTTAATGGGTGAGCAGTTCTTC. This gives the protein CASSQWGGGLMGEQFF.

This clonotype was picked up a small number of times. This sequence joins TRBV2 and TRBJ1-5, with D maybe TRBD1 (6 bases). CDR3 length equals 14 residues. Per germline, CDR1 SNHLY and CDR2 FYNNEI. Trimming stripped 5 bases from V and 6 bases from J, with 14 bases between. The CDR3 sequence is CASSFEGGGQPQHF. As DNA, the CDR3 is TGTGCCAGCAGTTTCGAGGGGGGAGGTCAGCCCCAGCATTTT.

The V and J genes are TRBV7-2 and TRBJ2-1; D unclear. V gave up 3 bases and J gave up 3 bases, with 9 bases separating them. The CDR3 length is 14 residues. CDR1 and CDR2 from the germline V gene are SGHTA and FQGNSA. The CDR3: CASSFTVYYNEQFF. As DNA, the CDR3 is TGTGCCAGCAGCTTTACTGTCTACTACAATGAGCAGTTCTTC.